This TCR beta chain was captured in a study of T cells in Graves' hyperthyroidism and ophthalmopathy. This clonotype was seen a few times. Its antigen is undetermined. Aged 18 to 65, the patients had hyperthyroidism that was newly diagnosed and had lasted under 2 months. Researchers amplified the TCR beta CDR3 regions from RNA transcripts. In the first-round RT-PCR of the TCR CDR3, the HTBI primer set was used. One entry per CDR3 protein results from TCRdb running MiXCR on the multiplex PCR reads. Of around 340,000 distinct CDR3 sequences in the sample, about 15% were seen once. Study outcomes and limitations: With a median lead of approximately 6.4 months before onset, the model predicted ophthalmopathy.

The V gene lost 0 bases and the J gene lost 2 bases, with 13 bases spanning the gap. This CDR3 comprises 16 residues. The germline CDR1 and CDR2 sequences are GTSNPN and SVGIG (reference sequence). This chain connects TRBV30 to TRBJ2-2; D remains unclear. The clonotype comes from a woman aged 30 to 39 with Graves' hyperthyroidism. The sequenced material came from blood. CDR3 residues: CAWSVQRGFNTGELFF. The DNA for the CDR3 is TGTGCCTGGAGTGTGCAGCGTGGGTTTAACACCGGGGAGCTGTTTTTT.